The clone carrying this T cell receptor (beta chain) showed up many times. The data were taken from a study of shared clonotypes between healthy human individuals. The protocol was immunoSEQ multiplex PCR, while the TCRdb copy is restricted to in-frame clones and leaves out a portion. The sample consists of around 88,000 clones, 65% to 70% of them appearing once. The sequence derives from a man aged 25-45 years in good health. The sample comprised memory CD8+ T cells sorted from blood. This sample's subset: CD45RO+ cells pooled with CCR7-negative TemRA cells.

The chain's CDR3 is CASSQDAPSRPQYF. CDR3 DNA: TGCGCCAGCAGCCAAGATGCCCCCTCCCGCCCGCAGTATTTT. The rearrangement joins TRBV4-3 to TRBJ2-3; the D is unclear. In germline, CDR1 is LGHNA, CDR2 YSLEER. V was shortened by 0 bases and J by 10 bases, with 14 bases between the two germline ends. The CDR3 sequence is 14 residues long.